This is a list of T cell receptor beta chains from one sample in a study of T cell repertoires in cytomegalovirus infection. TCRdb re-derived calls from the reads in MiXCR, one entry per CDR3 protein. The table has some 400,000 distinct CDR3 sequences, approximately 30% seen once. Sample: PBMCs. The origin of the receptors is a human donor in good health (CMV status not recorded). Some clones in this sample may be carry-over from other donors' samples. Each CDR3 is given with its conserved first and last residue. D genes are given only for firm matches. Some rows mark clone size as missing; the rest say once, few, many or name a class of expanded clone.

abundance: many; d_gene: TRBD1; v_gene: TRBV6-1; j_gene: TRBJ1-4; CDR3nt: TGTGCCAGCAGTGAAGTCGACAGGGGGCCTGAAAAACTGTTTTTT; CDR3aa: CASSEVDRGPEKLFF
abundance: .; d_gene: .; v_gene: TRBV5-6; j_gene: TRBJ2-5; CDR3nt: TGTGCCAGCCAATTGGGGGACTCTCAAGAGACCCAGTACTTC; CDR3aa: CASQLGDSQETQYF
abundance: .; d_gene: TRBD2; v_gene: TRBV15; j_gene: TRBJ2-1; CDR3nt: TGTGCCACCAGCAGAGTCCGACTAGCGGGGGTAAATGAGCAGTTCTTC; CDR3aa: CATSRVRLAGVNEQFF
abundance: .; d_gene: TRBD1; v_gene: TRBV5-1; j_gene: TRBJ2-2; CDR3nt: TGCGCCAGCAGCCGAGGGGGACAGGGCTACACCGGGGAGCTGTTTTTT; CDR3aa: CASSRGGQGYTGELFF
abundance: .; d_gene: TRBD2; v_gene: TRBV6-5; j_gene: TRBJ2-7; CDR3nt: TGTGCCAGCAGTGAAGTCTTGCGGGGGGGCCGGGAGCAGTACTTC; CDR3aa: CASSEVLRGGREQYF
abundance: .; d_gene: TRBD2; v_gene: TRBV5-1; j_gene: TRBJ2-5; CDR3nt: TGCGCCAGCAGCTCAGCGGGGGTTCAAGAGACCCAGTACTTC; CDR3aa: CASSSAGVQETQYF
abundance: many; d_gene: .; v_gene: TRBV7-8; j_gene: TRBJ2-3; CDR3nt: TGTGCCAGCAGCCCCGTGGAAGCCACAGATACGCAGTATTTT; CDR3aa: CASSPVEATDTQYF
abundance: .; d_gene: .; v_gene: TRBV7-2; j_gene: TRBJ2-5; CDR3nt: TGTGCCAGCAGCTTAGTGGGTCGGGAGACCCAGTGCTTC; CDR3aa: CASSLVGRETQCF
abundance: .; d_gene: .; v_gene: TRBV19; j_gene: TRBJ2-3; CDR3nt: TGTGCCAGTAGTAAGGCGGATACGCAGTATTTT; CDR3aa: CASSKADTQYF
abundance: .; d_gene: TRBD2; v_gene: TRBV4-2; j_gene: TRBJ2-5; CDR3nt: TGTGCCAGCAGCCAAGCTAGCGGGGGGCCTGCGGAGACCCAGTACTTC; CDR3aa: CASSQASGGPAETQYF
abundance: .; d_gene: TRBD1; v_gene: TRBV4-2; j_gene: TRBJ1-2; CDR3nt: TGTGCCAGCGGCGATCAGGGGGCTGCCTATGGCTACACCTTC; CDR3aa: CASGDQGAAYGYTF
abundance: many; d_gene: .; v_gene: TRBV7-3; j_gene: TRBJ2-6; CDR3nt: TGTGCCAGCAGCAACCTCGGCTCTGGGGCCAACGTCCTGACTTTC; CDR3aa: CASSNLGSGANVLTF
abundance: few; d_gene: .; v_gene: TRBV7-6; j_gene: TRBJ1-2; CDR3nt: TGTGCCAGCAGCTTATTGGTGGCCAGCCCCAGTGGCTACACCTTC; CDR3aa: CASSLLVASPSGYTF
abundance: .; d_gene: .; v_gene: TRBV7-2; j_gene: TRBJ2-1; CDR3nt: TGTGCCAGCGGCCGGGACTCCAACTACAATGAGCAGTTCTTC; CDR3aa: CASGRDSNYNEQFF
abundance: few; d_gene: TRBD1; v_gene: TRBV20-1; j_gene: TRBJ1-5; CDR3nt: TGCAGTGCTAGGGACCTCAGACAGGGGGGTAGGGGCAATCAGCCCCAGCATTTT; CDR3aa: CSARDLRQGGRGNQPQHF
abundance: few; d_gene: .; v_gene: TRBV5-5; j_gene: TRBJ2-2; CDR3nt: TGTGCCAGCAGCTTGGCCATGACCGGGGAGCTGTTTTTT; CDR3aa: CASSLAMTGELFF
abundance: few; d_gene: .; v_gene: TRBV10-3; j_gene: TRBJ1-5; CDR3nt: TGTGCCATCAGTGAGCCGGGGAATCAGCCCCAGCATTTT; CDR3aa: CAISEPGNQPQHF
abundance: .; d_gene: .; v_gene: TRBV19; j_gene: TRBJ1-6; CDR3nt: TGTGCCAGTAGGGGGATCGGGGGTAATAATTCACCCCTCCACTTT; CDR3aa: CASRGIGGNNSPLHF
abundance: many; d_gene: .; v_gene: TRBV7-2; j_gene: TRBJ2-5; CDR3nt: TGTGCCAGCAGCTTAGATCGGCTAGCAGAGACCCAGTACTTC; CDR3aa: CASSLDRLAETQYF
abundance: many; d_gene: TRBD1; v_gene: TRBV28; j_gene: TRBJ1-1; CDR3nt: TGTGCCAGCAGTCGGACAGGGCGGAACACTGAAGCTTTCTTT; CDR3aa: CASSRTGRNTEAFF
abundance: many; d_gene: .; v_gene: TRBV7-2; j_gene: TRBJ2-3; CDR3nt: TGTGCCAGCAGCTTAAACGGGCAGGGTTCAGATACGCAGTATTTT; CDR3aa: CASSLNGQGSDTQYF
abundance: many; d_gene: TRBD2; v_gene: TRBV7-2; j_gene: TRBJ2-1; CDR3nt: TGTGCCAGCAGCCCGGGAGGGGGGCCAGGGCTCACTGAGCAGTTCTTC; CDR3aa: CASSPGGGPGLTEQFF
abundance: .; d_gene: .; v_gene: TRBV15; j_gene: TRBJ2-3; CDR3nt: TGTGCCACCAGCAGAGAGGACACAGGGCCAGATACGCAGTATTTT; CDR3aa: CATSREDTGPDTQYF
abundance: few; d_gene: .; v_gene: TRBV5-6; j_gene: TRBJ1-1; CDR3nt: TGTGCCAGCAGCTTGGAATTCAGGGAGACTGAAGCTTTCTTT; CDR3aa: CASSLEFRETEAFF
abundance: .; d_gene: TRBD1; v_gene: TRBV7-2; j_gene: TRBJ2-1; CDR3nt: TGTGCCAGCAGAGAGGACAGGTTTGGGAATGAGCAGTTCTTC; CDR3aa: CASREDRFGNEQFF
abundance: .; d_gene: .; v_gene: TRBV19; j_gene: TRBJ1-1; CDR3nt: TGTGCCACTGGCGGATACACTGAAGCTTTCTTT; CDR3aa: CATGGYTEAFF
abundance: .; d_gene: .; v_gene: TRBV7-6; j_gene: TRBJ1-3; CDR3nt: TGTGCCAGCAGCCCTGGACGGGGCTCTGGAAACACCATATATTTT; CDR3aa: CASSPGRGSGNTIYF
abundance: .; d_gene: TRBD1; v_gene: TRBV12-3/TRBV12-4; j_gene: TRBJ2-5; CDR3nt: TGTGCCAGCAGTGGGGACAGGGGCGAGACCCAGTACTTC; CDR3aa: CASSGDRGETQYF
abundance: many; d_gene: .; v_gene: TRBV7-2; j_gene: TRBJ2-5; CDR3nt: TGTGCCAGCACCCTACTCCCACAGACAGAGACCCAGTACTTC; CDR3aa: CASTLLPQTETQYF
abundance: few; d_gene: .; v_gene: TRBV5-4; j_gene: TRBJ2-2; CDR3nt: TGTGCCAGCAGCTTAGTGTCTCAGCGAGGCACCGGGGAGCTGTTTTTT; CDR3aa: CASSLVSQRGTGELFF
abundance: .; d_gene: .; v_gene: TRBV20-1; j_gene: TRBJ1-1; CDR3nt: TGCAGTGCACGTCTACCGGGACGGCAGAACACTGAAGCTTTCTTT; CDR3aa: CSARLPGRQNTEAFF
abundance: many; d_gene: TRBD1; v_gene: TRBV7-6; j_gene: TRBJ2-1; CDR3nt: TGTGCCAGCAGTTCGTTCTCCCCGACAGGGAACTCCTACAATGAGCAGTTCTTC; CDR3aa: CASSSFSPTGNSYNEQFF
abundance: once; d_gene: .; v_gene: TRBV19; j_gene: TRBJ1-5; CDR3nt: TGTGCCAGTAGTACCTCGGCGGGGAGCAATCAGCCCCAGCATTTT; CDR3aa: CASSTSAGSNQPQHF
abundance: .; d_gene: .; v_gene: TRBV6-6; j_gene: TRBJ1-5; CDR3nt: TGTGCCAGCAACCTGGCGGGGGGCGCGGGGCAGCCCCAGCATTTT; CDR3aa: CASNLAGGAGQPQHF
abundance: .; d_gene: .; v_gene: TRBV20-1; j_gene: TRBJ1-6; CDR3nt: TGCAGTGCGGATTTGGGATCCTATAATTCACCCCTCCACTTT; CDR3aa: CSADLGSYNSPLHF
abundance: few; d_gene: .; v_gene: TRBV7-8; j_gene: TRBJ1-1; CDR3nt: TGTGCCAGCAGCCCTCTGGGGGAGGATACTGAAGCTTTCTTT; CDR3aa: CASSPLGEDTEAFF
abundance: .; d_gene: TRBD1; v_gene: TRBV7-2; j_gene: TRBJ2-7; CDR3nt: TGTGCCAGAAGACAGTCCGGGACAGGGGGCTACGCGCAGTACTTC; CDR3aa: CARRQSGTGGYAQYF